These 3 T cell receptor beta chains share one sample of origin, sequenced in a study of shared clonotypes between healthy human individuals (dated by TCRdb to the early 2020s). The library was prepared using the immunoSEQ multiplex PCR assay. TCRdb holds this immuneACCESS table with in-frame rearrangements only. Some clones are missing; in checked studies, unresolved V genes explain under half, and the rest has no known cause. The sample table lists some 660,000 clones, around three quarters of them with a count of one. The top ten constitute around 1.7% of the sample. The sample comprised memory CD4+ T cells sorted from blood. The cell subset or site label corresponds to: CD45RA-negative fraction. The receptors come from a woman between 25 and 40 years old in good health.

As to this clone: No DNA is shown, since the ends of the CDR3 on it are uncertain; the CDR3 is the one TCRdb lists. The chain is built from TRBV12-2 and TRBJ1-1; TRBD1, the table's D call, was not compared with the DNA. TRBV12-2 is a pseudogene. With termini counted, the CDR3 has 17 amino acids. The CDR3 loop reads CASRFGTGIVGGLEAFF.

This chain connects TRBV6-5 to TRBJ1-4; D may be TRBD1 (5 bases). Germline V gene sequence: CDR1 MNHEY, CDR2 SVGAGI. This CDR3 comprises 16 residues. The V gene lost 4 bases and the J gene lost 6 bases, with 18 bases spanning the gap. CDR3 sequence (DNA): TGTGCCAGCAGTTCCAATACAGGACCGAGAGATGAAAAACTGTTTTTT. The encoded protein is CASSSNTGPRDEKLFF.

This clone was recorded a few times. This chain joins TRBV14 and TRBJ2-2, with 7 bases matching TRBD2. V lost 2 bases, J lost 7 bases, and 1 base stayed unmatched. The CDR3 loop spans 13 amino acids. Germline CDR1 SGHDN, CDR2 FVKESK. The CDR3 DNA follows: TGTGCCAGCAGCCAACGCGGGGGCGGGGAGCTGTTTTTT. It specifies CASSQRGGGELFF.